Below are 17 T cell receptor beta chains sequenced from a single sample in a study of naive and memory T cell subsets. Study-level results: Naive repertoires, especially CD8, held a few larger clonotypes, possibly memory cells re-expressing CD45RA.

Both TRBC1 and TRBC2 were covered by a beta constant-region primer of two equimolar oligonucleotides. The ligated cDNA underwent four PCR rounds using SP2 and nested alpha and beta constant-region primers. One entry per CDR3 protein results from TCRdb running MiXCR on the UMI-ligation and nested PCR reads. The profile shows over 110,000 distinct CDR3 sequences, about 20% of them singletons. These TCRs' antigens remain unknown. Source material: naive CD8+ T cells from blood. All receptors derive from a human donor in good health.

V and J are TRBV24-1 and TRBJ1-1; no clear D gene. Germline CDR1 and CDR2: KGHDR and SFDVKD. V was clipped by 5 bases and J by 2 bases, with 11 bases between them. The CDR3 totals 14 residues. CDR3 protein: CATSASEANTEAFF. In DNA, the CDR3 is TGTGCCACCAGTGCATCGGAGGCAAACACTGAAGCTTTCTTT.

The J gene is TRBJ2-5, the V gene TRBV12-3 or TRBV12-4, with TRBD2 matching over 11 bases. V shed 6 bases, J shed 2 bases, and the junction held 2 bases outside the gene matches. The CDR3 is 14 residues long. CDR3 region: CASRIAGGQETQYF. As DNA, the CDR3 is TGTGCCAGCAGGATAGCGGGAGGGCAAGAGACCCAGTACTTC.

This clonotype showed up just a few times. The CDR3 nucleotides are TGTGCCAGCAGTCTCCTAGCGCGGGAGGTGGATGAGCAGTTCTTC. This translates into CASSLLAREVDEQFF. The chain joins TRBV3-1 to TRBJ2-1; 8 nucleotides match TRBD2. J gave up 8 bases and V 6 bases, and 12 bases lay outside the gene matches. Germline V gene data show CDR1 as LGHDT and CDR2 as YNNKEL (reference sequence). The CDR3 extends over 15 amino acids.

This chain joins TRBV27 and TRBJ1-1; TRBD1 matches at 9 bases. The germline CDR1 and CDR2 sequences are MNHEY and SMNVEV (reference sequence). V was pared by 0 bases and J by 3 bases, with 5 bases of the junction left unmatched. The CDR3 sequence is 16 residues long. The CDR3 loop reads CASSLSPGQGDTEAFF. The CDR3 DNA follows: TGTGCCAGCAGTTTATCGCCGGGACAGGGAGACACTGAAGCTTTCTTT.

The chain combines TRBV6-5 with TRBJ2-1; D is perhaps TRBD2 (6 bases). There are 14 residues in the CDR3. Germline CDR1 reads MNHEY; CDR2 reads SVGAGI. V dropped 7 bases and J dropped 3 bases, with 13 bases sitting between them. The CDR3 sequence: CASNALGGYNEQFF. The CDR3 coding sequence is TGTGCCAGCAACGCACTCGGGGGCTACAATGAGCAGTTCTTC.

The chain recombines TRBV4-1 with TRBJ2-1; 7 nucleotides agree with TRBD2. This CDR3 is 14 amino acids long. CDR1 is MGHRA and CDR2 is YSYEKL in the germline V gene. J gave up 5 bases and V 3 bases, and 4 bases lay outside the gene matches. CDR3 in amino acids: CASSQALADNEQFF. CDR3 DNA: TGCGCCAGCAGCCAGGCCCTAGCGGACAATGAGCAGTTCTTC.

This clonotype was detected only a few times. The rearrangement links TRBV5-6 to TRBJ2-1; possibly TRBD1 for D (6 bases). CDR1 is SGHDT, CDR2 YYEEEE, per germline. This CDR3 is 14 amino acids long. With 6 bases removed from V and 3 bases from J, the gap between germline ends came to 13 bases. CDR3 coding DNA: TGTGCCAGCAACTTCGGACAGCTCTACAATGAGCAGTTCTTC. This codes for CASNFGQLYNEQFF.

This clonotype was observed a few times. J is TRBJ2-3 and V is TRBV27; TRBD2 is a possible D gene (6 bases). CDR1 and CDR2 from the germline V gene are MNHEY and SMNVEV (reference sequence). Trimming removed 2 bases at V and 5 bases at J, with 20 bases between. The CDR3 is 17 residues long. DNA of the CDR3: TGTGCCAGCAGTTTAACGGGCGGGGCCCCGGCCCTAGATACGCAGTATTTT. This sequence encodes CASSLTGGAPALDTQYF.

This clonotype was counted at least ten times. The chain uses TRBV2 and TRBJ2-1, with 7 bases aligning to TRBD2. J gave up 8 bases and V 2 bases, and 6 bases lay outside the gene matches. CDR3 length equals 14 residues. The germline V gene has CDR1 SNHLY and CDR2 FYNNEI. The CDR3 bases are TGTGCCAGCAGTGAACATCCAGGGAGGGATGAGCAGTTCTTC. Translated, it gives CASSEHPGRDEQFF.

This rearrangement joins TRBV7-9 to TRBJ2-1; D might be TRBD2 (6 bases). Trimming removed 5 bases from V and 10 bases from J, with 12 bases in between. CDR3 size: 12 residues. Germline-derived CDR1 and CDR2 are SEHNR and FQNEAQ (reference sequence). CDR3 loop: CASSAELAEQFF. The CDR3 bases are TGTGCCAGCAGCGCGGAGCTAGCGGAGCAGTTCTTC.

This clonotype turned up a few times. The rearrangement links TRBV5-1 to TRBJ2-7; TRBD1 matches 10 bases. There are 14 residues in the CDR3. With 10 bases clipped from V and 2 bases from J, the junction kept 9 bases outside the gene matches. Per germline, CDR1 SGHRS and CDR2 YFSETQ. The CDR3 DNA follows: TGCGCCTCCTTACCAGGGACAGGGGCCTACGAGCAGTACTTC. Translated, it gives CASLPGTGAYEQYF.

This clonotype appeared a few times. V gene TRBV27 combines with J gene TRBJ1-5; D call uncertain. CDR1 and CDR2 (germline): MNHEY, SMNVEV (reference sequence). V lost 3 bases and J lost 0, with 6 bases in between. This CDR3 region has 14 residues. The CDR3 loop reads CASSFAYSNQPQHF. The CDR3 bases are TGTGCCAGCAGTTTCGCATATAGCAATCAGCCCCAGCATTTT.

Here the CDR3 DNA reads TGCGCCAGCAGCTTACAGGGCTTCGCTGAAGCTTTCTTT. As protein: CASSLQGFAEAFF. The V call is TRBV5-1, the J call TRBJ1-1; TRBD1 is a possible D gene (6 bases). CDR3 size: 13 residues. Trimming stripped 2 bases from V and 6 bases from J, with 11 bases between. The V gene's germline CDR1 is SGHRS and CDR2 YFSETQ.

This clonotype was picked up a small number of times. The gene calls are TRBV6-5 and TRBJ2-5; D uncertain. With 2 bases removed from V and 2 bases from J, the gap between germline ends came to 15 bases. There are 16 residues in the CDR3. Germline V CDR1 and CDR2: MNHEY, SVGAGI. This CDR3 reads CASSYTDGRLQETQYF. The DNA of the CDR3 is TGTGCCAGCAGTTACACTGACGGACGCCTGCAAGAGACCCAGTACTTC.

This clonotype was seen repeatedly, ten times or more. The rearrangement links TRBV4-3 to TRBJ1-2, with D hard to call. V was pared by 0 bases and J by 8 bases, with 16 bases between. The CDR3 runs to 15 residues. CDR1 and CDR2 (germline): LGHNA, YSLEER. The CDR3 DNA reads TGCGCCAGCAGCCAAGAGATGGGCGAAAAGCTCGGCTACACCTTC. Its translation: CASSQEMGEKLGYTF.

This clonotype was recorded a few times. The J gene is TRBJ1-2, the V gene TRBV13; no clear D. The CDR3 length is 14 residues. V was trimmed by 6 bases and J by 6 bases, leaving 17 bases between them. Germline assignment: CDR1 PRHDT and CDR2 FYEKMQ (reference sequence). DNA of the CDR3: TGTGCCAGCAGTTCACCGGCGACAAGGCATGGCTACACCTTC. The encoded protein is CASSSPATRHGYTF.

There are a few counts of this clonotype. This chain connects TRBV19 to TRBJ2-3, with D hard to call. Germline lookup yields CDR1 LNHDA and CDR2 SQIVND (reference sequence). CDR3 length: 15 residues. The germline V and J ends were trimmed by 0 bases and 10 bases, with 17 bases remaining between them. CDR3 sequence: CASSIDLDLLTSQYF. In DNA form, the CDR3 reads TGTGCCAGTAGTATAGATCTAGACCTCCTAACCTCGCAGTATTTT.